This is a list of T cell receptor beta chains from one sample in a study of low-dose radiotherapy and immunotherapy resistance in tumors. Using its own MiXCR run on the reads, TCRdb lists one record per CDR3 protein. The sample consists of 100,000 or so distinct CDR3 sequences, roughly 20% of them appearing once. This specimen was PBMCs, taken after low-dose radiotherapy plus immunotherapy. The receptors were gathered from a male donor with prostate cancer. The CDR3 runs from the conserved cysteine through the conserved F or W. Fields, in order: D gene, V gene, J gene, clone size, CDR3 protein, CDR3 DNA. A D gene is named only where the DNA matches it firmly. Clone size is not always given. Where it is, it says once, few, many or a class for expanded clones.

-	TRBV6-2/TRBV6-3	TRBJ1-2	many	CASSYIPTDGGGYTF	TGTGCCAGCAGTTACATCCCAACCGATGGAGGAGGCTACACCTTC
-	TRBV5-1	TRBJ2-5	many	CASSLDRPGETQYF	TGCGCCAGCAGCTTGGACAGGCCAGGGGAGACCCAGTACTTC
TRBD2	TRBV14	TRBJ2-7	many	CASSQFLGEGYEQYF	TGTGCCAGCAGCCAATTTCTAGGGGAGGGCTACGAGCAGTACTTC
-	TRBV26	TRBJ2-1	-	CASRPSSGVSYNEQFF	TGTGCCAGCAGACCGTCTAGCGGGGTCTCCTACAATGAGCAGTTCTTC
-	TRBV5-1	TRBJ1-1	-	CASSRPRLGGGKSFF	TGTGCCAGCAGCCGACCACGACTTGGGGGCGGGAAATCTTTCTTT
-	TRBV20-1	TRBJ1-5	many	CSASQGLSNQPQHF	TGCAGTGCTTCGCAGGGGTTGAGCAATCAGCCCCAGCATTTT
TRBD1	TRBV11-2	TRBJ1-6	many	CASSRTGDNSPLHF	TGTGCCAGCAGCCGGACAGGGGATAATTCACCCCTCCACTTT
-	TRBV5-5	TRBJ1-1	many	CASSSLAGDTEAFF	TGTGCCAGCAGCTCCCTGGCGGGGGACACTGAAGCTTTCTTT
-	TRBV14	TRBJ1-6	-	CASSQAQDRNSPLHF	TGTGCCAGCAGCCAAGCCCAGGATAGAAATTCACCCCTCCACTTT
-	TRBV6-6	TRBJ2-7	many	CASSYEESWGDEQYF	TGTGCCAGCAGTTACGAGGAATCGTGGGGCGACGAGCAGTACTTC
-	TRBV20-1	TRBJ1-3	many	CSAPGPRIDTIYF	TGCAGTGCCCCCGGGCCCCGAATTGACACCATATATTTT
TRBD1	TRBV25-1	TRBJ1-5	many	CASSDRDRVQPQHF	TGTGCCAGCAGTGATCGGGACAGGGTACAGCCCCAGCATTTT
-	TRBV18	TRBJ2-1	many	CASSPKGKRRSYNEQFF	TGTGCCAGCTCACCAAAGGGAAAGCGTAGGTCCTACAATGAGCAGTTCTTC
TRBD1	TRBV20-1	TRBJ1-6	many	CSARDRQGMGSYNSPLHF	TGCAGTGCTAGAGATCGACAGGGGATGGGCTCCTATAATTCACCCCTCCACTTT
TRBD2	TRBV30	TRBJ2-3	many	CAWSPTSGWTDTQYF	TGTGCCTGGAGTCCAACTAGCGGGTGGACAGATACGCAGTATTTT
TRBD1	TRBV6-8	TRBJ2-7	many	CASSLYRDRGYEQYF	TGTGCCAGCTCCCTCTACCGGGACAGAGGCTACGAGCAGTACTTC